The sequence of this T cell receptor beta chain was determined in a study of cytomegalovirus exposure and HLA in healthy donors. Study-wide findings and caveats: Per a prior analysis, the majority of TCR beta V segments were productive roughly 87% or roughly 30% of the time.

V lost 1 base and J lost 3; bases outside the gene matches: 5. Germline CDR1 SGHTA, CDR2 FQGNSA. The CDR3 extends over 15 amino acids. This clone was counted only a few times. Its antigen is undetermined. With 60 Vbeta and 13 Jbeta primers, the PCR was carried out. Clones were sequenced by immunoSEQ multiplex PCR, and TCRdb holds only the in-frame ones, with some missing. The table lists 77,000 or so clones, 60% to 85% of them singletons. The receptor's source is a man aged 40-49 years in good health and CMV-seronegative. The chain uses TRBV7-2 and TRBJ1-2, with 7 positions matching TRBD1. The sequencing sample was made of PBMCs. CDR3 bases: TGTGCCAGCAGCTTAGGACAGGGTATCGACTATGGCTACACCTTC. This codes for CASSLGQGIDYGYTF.